The rows below give T cell receptor beta chains drawn from one sample of a study of T cells in localized non-small cell lung cancer. Generated by immunoSEQ multiplex PCR, the TCRdb table keeps only in-frame clones and is missing some. Here the sample spans some 40,000 clones, around nine tenths being singletons. The sequencing used peripheral blood, collected before any cancer treatment. These receptors all come from a female donor older than 55 with stage I lung adenocarcinoma. CDR3s include the opening cysteine and the closing phenylalanine or tryptophan. The D gene is left open where the match is weak. Rows may omit the clone size; those that give it use once, few, many or a size class.

>.|TRBJ1-3|TRBV4-1|.
CASSQDRIGPGNTIYF
TGCGCCAGCAGCCAAGATCGAATAGGGCCTGGAAACACCATATATTTT
>.|TRBJ2-7|TRBV27|TRBD1
CASSWTGGGSYEQYF
TGTGCCAGCAGTTGGACAGGGGGTGGCTCCTACGAGCAGTACTTC
>.|TRBJ1-1|TRBV9|.
CASTPGPLRAGVTEAFF
TGTGCCAGCACCCCGGGCCCCTTACGGGCAGGGGTCACTGAAGCTTTCTTT
>once|TRBJ1-6|TRBV19|.
CASSSTGNGHNSPLHF
TGTGCCAGTAGTTCCACAGGGAACGGCCATAATTCACCCCTCCACTTT
>.|TRBJ1-1|TRBV7-3|.
CASSLQGRGFVNTEAFF
TGTGCCAGCAGCTTACAAGGTCGGGGGTTCGTGAACACTGAAGCTTTCTTT
>.|TRBJ1-2|TRBV19|.
CASSNRIANYGYTF
TGTGCCAGTAGTAACCGGATAGCTAACTATGGCTACACCTTC
>once|TRBJ1-4|TRBV6-5|TRBD1
CASSQGQLDEKLFF
TGTGCCAGCAGCCAGGGACAGCTGGATGAAAAACTGTTTTTT
>.|TRBJ1-2|TRBV19|TRBD1
CASSTDRGHGYTF
TGTGCCAGCAGCACAGACAGGGGTCATGGCTACACCTTC
>once|TRBJ2-7|TRBV29-1|.
CSVAYTRDGEQYF
TGCAGCGTTGCCTATACGAGAGACGGAGAGCAGTACTTC
>.|TRBJ1-3|TRBV7-2|TRBD1
CASSGGQGVFSGNTIYF
TGTGCCAGCAGTGGTGGACAGGGCGTATTCTCTGGAAACACCATATATTTT
>.|TRBJ1-5|TRBV6-6|.
CASQEDNPGGNQPQHF
TGTGCCAGCCAGGAGGACAATCCGGGGGGCAATCAGCCCCAGCATTTT
>.|TRBJ1-1|TRBV5-1|.
CASRAGISGQNTEAFF
TGCGCCAGCAGGGCGGGTATCAGTGGACAGAACACTGAAGCTTTCTTT
>.|TRBJ1-2|TRBV25-1|.
CASSDPAQAYGYTF
TGTGCCAGCAGTGATCCCGCTCAGGCCTATGGCTACACCTTC
>.|TRBJ1-1|TRBV5-1|.
CASSLHKDTEAFF
TGCGCCAGCAGCCTTCATAAGGACACTGAAGCTTTCTTT
>.|TRBJ1-4|TRBV28|TRBD1
CASGIPGGGNEKLFF
TGTGCCAGCGGAATCCCAGGGGGCGGAAATGAAAAACTGTTTTTT
>.|TRBJ2-7|TRBV2|.
CASSVEYEQYF
TGTGCCAGCAGTGTGGAATACGAGCAGTACTTC
>.|TRBJ1-1|TRBV6-1|.
CASSVQIEAFF
TGTGCCAGCAGTGTGCAGATTGAAGCTTTCTTT
>.|TRBJ1-5|TRBV5-8|.
CASSFRIRAGWAGNQPQHF
TGTGCCAGCAGCTTCAGGATTAGGGCTGGTTGGGCGGGCAATCAGCCCCAGCATTTT
>few|TRBJ1-2|TRBV12-5|.
CAIYRGDYGYTF
TGTGCTATCTATCGCGGCGACTATGGCTACACCTTC
>.|TRBJ2-2|TRBV7-3|TRBD2
CASSLSSGGSNTGELFF
TGTGCCAGCAGCTTGTCTAGCGGGGGTTCGAACACCGGGGAGCTGTTTTTT